The clone carrying this T cell receptor (beta chain) was seen ten or more times. Its antigen is as yet unknown. These data belong to a study of T-cell reconstitution after alpha-beta-depleted transplantation in children. General observations from the study: A year post-transplant, T-cell counts and diversity derived mostly from newly produced T cells. Roughly two months post-transplant, alpha-beta T cells reportedly originated from several hundred graft clones that had expanded.

CDR3 length: 18 residues. Germline CDR1 and CDR2: MNHEY and SMNVEV (reference sequence). V lost 6 bases and J lost 5; bases outside the gene matches: 19. The TCRbeta library incorporated unique molecular identifiers. One entry per CDR3 protein, called by TCRdb with MiXCR from the PCR reads. The sample lists 250,000 to 300,000 distinct CDR3 sequences, around a tenth seen once, with roughly a quarter in the top ten. The material sequenced was peripheral blood, taken 180 days after TCRalphabeta/CD19-depleted stem cell transplant. This sequence originates from a male patient aged 2 to 9 who had a stem cell transplant for chronic granulomatous disease, so the T cells may come from the graft donor. This rearrangement joins TRBV27 to TRBJ2-7; TRBD2 agrees at 10 bases. CDR3 region: CASSRTGASGSLLHEQYF. CDR3 in DNA: TGTGCCAGCAGCCGAACCGGGGCTAGCGGGAGTCTACTGCACGAGCAGTACTTC.